Below are 9 T cell receptor beta chains sequenced from a single sample in a study of CD8+ T cells in alopecia areata. cDNA serving as the sequencing template came from extracted, reverse transcribed RNA. Produced via immunoSEQ multiplex PCR; TCRdb's table is partial and in-frame only. The sample lists some 190,000 clones, 51% occurring once. Sample treatment: oral pan-JAK inhibitor, 5-10 mg twice daily. The sample in question was CD8+ T cells sorted from blood, obtained at approximately week 51, from a patient treated with tofacitinib. These receptors came from a human donor with alopecia areata.

In its sample, this clone was seen a few times. This sequence joins TRBV7-9 and TRBJ2-2; D is uncertain. The CDR3 consists of 13 residues. Germline loops: CDR1 SEHNR, CDR2 FQNEAQ (reference sequence). V dropped 6 bases and J dropped 3 bases, with 8 bases sitting between them. The CDR3 sequence: CASSLSYTGELFF. The CDR3 DNA reads TGTGCCAGCAGTTTAAGCTACACCGGGGAGCTGTTTTTT.

This sequence joins TRBV6-1 and TRBJ2-7; 8 bases align to TRBD1. This CDR3 has 14 residues. CDR1 is MNHNS and CDR2 is SASEGT in the germline V gene. Trimming at V came to 3 bases and at J to 5 bases, leaving 6 bases not matched to a gene. The DNA of the CDR3 is TGTGCCAGCAGTGATCCCGGACAGGGCGACGAGCAGTACTTC. This translates into CASSDPGQGDEQYF.

The chain carries TRBV4-3 and TRBJ2-2, with D maybe TRBD2 (7 bases). V was shortened by 0 bases and J by 2 bases, with 10 bases between the two germline ends. The CDR3 totals 16 residues. Germline loops: CDR1 LGHNA, CDR2 YSLEER. The CDR3 sequence is CASSQEPGGNTGELFF. CDR3 nucleotides: TGCGCCAGCAGCCAAGAGCCGGGGGGCAACACCGGGGAGCTGTTTTTT.

This chain connects TRBV19 to TRBJ2-3; TRBD2 matches at 11 bases. CDR1 is LNHDA and CDR2 is SQIVND in the germline V gene (reference sequence). Trimming took 10 bases from V and 4 from J; bases not matched to a gene: 10. This CDR3 is built from 15 residues. CDR3 loop: CATQLLAGEADTQYF. The CDR3 DNA is TGTGCCACTCAATTACTAGCGGGGGAGGCAGATACGCAGTATTTT.

This clone was observed a single time. The genes are TRBV19 and TRBJ2-7, with 7 bases lining up with TRBD1. V lost 5 bases and J lost 2; bases outside the gene matches: 6. Germline lookup yields CDR1 LNHDA and CDR2 SQIVND (reference sequence). The CDR3 extends over 14 amino acids. CDR3 in DNA: TGTGCCAGTAGTTCGCCGGGACAGACCTACGAGCAGTACTTC. Its protein product is CASSSPGQTYEQYF.

The chain combines TRBV27 with TRBJ1-1, with D unclear. Germline CDR1 MNHEY, CDR2 SMNVEV (reference sequence). The CDR3 runs 14 residues. V gave up 5 bases and J gave up 1 base, with 11 bases separating them. For the CDR3, the DNA is TGTGCCAGCAGTCCCCACGCCGGGAACACTGAAGCTTTCTTT. This codes for CASSPHAGNTEAFF.

The table lists this clone with a few counts. The chain recombines TRBV5-1 with TRBJ1-4; D gene uncertain. Between the trimmed V and J ends, which lost 6 bases and 8 bases, there was a span of 17 bases. CDR3 length equals 14 residues. Germline-derived CDR1 and CDR2 are SGHRS and YFSETQ. The CDR3 sequence: CASTQTPQQEKLFF. The CDR3 DNA is TGCGCCAGCACCCAGACACCCCAGCAGGAAAAACTGTTTTTT.

A few counts support this clone. V gene TRBV6-5 combines with J gene TRBJ1-2; tentatively, D is TRBD1 (5 bases). V was trimmed by 2 bases and J by 4 bases, leaving 8 bases between them. The CDR3 is 13 residues long. Germline V gene sequence: CDR1 MNHEY, CDR2 SVGAGI. CDR3 loop: CASSYAGTYGYTF. CDR3 DNA sequence: TGTGCCAGCAGTTACGCAGGGACCTATGGCTACACCTTC.

This clone was counted between two and nine times. This chain connects TRBV10-1 to TRBJ2-2, with D uncertain. The CDR3 loop spans 12 amino acids. CDR1 is WNHNN and CDR2 is SYGVQD in the germline V gene (reference sequence). Trimming stripped 6 bases from V and 2 bases from J, with 4 bases between. This CDR3 reads CASSLNTGELFF. The CDR3 nucleotides are TGCGCCAGCAGCTTAAACACCGGGGAGCTGTTTTTT.